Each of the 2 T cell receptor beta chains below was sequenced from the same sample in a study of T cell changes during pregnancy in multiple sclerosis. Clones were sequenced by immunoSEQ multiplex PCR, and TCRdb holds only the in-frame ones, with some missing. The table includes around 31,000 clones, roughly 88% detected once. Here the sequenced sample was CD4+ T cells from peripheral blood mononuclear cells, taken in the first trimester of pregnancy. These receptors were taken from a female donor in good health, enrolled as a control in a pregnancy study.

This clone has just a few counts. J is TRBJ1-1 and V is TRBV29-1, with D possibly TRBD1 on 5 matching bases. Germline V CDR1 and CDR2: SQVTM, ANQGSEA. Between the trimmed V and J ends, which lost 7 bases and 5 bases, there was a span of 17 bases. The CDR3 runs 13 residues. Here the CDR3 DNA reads TGCAGCGCACCTCTTAGGGGCTGGACTGAAGCTTTCTTT. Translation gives CSAPLRGWTEAFF.

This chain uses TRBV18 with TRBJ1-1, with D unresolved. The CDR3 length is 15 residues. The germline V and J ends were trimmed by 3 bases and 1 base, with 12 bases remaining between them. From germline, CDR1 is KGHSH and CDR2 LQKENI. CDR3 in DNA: TGTGCCAGCTCACCTTTCGGAGCTGAGAACACTGAAGCTTTCTTT. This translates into CASSPFGAENTEAFF.